The rows below give T cell receptor beta chains drawn from one sample of a study of T cells in Graves' hyperthyroidism and ophthalmopathy. Via MiXCR, TCRdb re-called the multiplex PCR reads, giving one row per CDR3 protein. This repertoire shows about 400,000 distinct CDR3 sequences, approximately 14% found once; its top ten account for 13%. Input material: blood. Source of these receptors: a man between 18 and 29 years old with Graves' ophthalmopathy. Both conserved end residues are trimmed from each CDR3. The order of the fields is J gene, V gene, CDR3 protein.

TRBJ1-5	TRBV6-1	ASGGSEPQH
TRBJ1-6	TRBV4-2	ASSQLDRDNSPLH
TRBJ2-2	TRBV9	ASRGDSNTGELF
TRBJ2-2	TRBV5-6	ASSLYTNTGELF
TRBJ2-3	TRBV7-8	ASSLALERGDTQY
TRBJ2-1	TRBV7-9	ASSQAVHEQF
TRBJ2-1	TRBV4-3	ASGILAGGPHEQF
TRBJ2-1	TRBV11-3	ASSSLGPNNEQF
TRBJ1-5	TRBV6-2/TRBV6-3	ASTWDRVNQPQH
TRBJ2-3	TRBV27	ASSPGQGRPTDTQY
TRBJ1-5	TRBV4-3	ASSQDRALQPQH
TRBJ2-2	TRBV7-9	ASRASLAGGTNTGELF
TRBJ1-1	TRBV12-3/TRBV12-4	ASSHRDRGESEAF
TRBJ1-2	TRBV5-8	ASSDRTDTNYGYT
TRBJ1-2	TRBV15	ATSEEGRNYGYT
TRBJ2-1	TRBV4-2	ASSQGIPSGGRANEQF
TRBJ2-7	TRBV15	ATSREPTGTGGYEQY
TRBJ2-7	TRBV11-1	ASSASTGLVGEQY
TRBJ2-3	TRBV7-8	ASSLGIAWSTDTQY
TRBJ2-5	TRBV28	ASRLASGSFSGETQY
TRBJ2-3	TRBV19	ASSQGSVGGVYTQY
TRBJ2-5	TRBV7-9	ASSSGQGLESQY
TRBJ2-5	TRBV13	ASSELGGTTQETQY
TRBJ1-5	TRBV5-1	ASSSIGNQPQH
TRBJ1-5	TRBV18	ASSPQGVRPQH
TRBJ2-7	TRBV19	ATREAGQGVYEQY
TRBJ1-1	TRBV20-1	SASKQSGTGAF
TRBJ1-5	TRBV20-1	SARDGGEGQPQH
TRBJ2-5	TRBV7-9	ASSPRAFQETQY
TRBJ1-4	TRBV5-5	ASSFDGGNEKLF
TRBJ1-3	TRBV27	ASSLGWGNTIY
TRBJ2-7	TRBV20-1	SARDPGMAYEQY
TRBJ2-2	TRBV7-3	ASSLNGRVPGELF
TRBJ1-1	TRBV5-1	ASSLHSNTEAF
TRBJ2-5	TRBV3-1	ASSRAGLATEY
TRBJ2-1	TRBV27	ASSSNINRANEQF
TRBJ2-5	TRBV6-1	ASSKDEETQY
TRBJ2-4	TRBV11-2	ASSLGSGGAKNIQY
TRBJ1-2	TRBV9	ASSVDRLNYGYT
TRBJ1-1	TRBV10-2	ASSEWVGVTEAF
TRBJ1-2	TRBV7-9	ASSLPGQGVLNT
TRBJ2-2	TRBV6-1	ASSEPGQGTGELF
TRBJ2-7	TRBV27	ASFGRDNPSQQY
TRBJ1-1	TRBV4-2	ASKTAGPNTEAF
TRBJ2-2	TRBV11-1	AGSFDPGLANTGELF
TRBJ1-3	TRBV10-2	ASRTGASSGNTIY
TRBJ1-5	TRBV12-3/TRBV12-4	ASSLDIDSNQPQH
TRBJ2-7	TRBV6-1	ASARVQTGPPYEQY
TRBJ1-2	TRBV15	ATSSSDTNGYT
TRBJ1-2	TRBV6-1	ASSELTGNGYT
TRBJ1-3	TRBV2	ASSEPGNTIY
TRBJ2-7	TRBV11-2	ASSLDDSYEQY
TRBJ2-2	TRBV10-1	ASSVAGLGTGELF
TRBJ2-7	TRBV5-1	ASSSSYEQY
TRBJ2-7	TRBV3-1	ASSQGTGQY
TRBJ2-7	TRBV27	ASSLSDRGGFYEQY
TRBJ2-1	TRBV7-9	ASSSGTGVSSYNEQF